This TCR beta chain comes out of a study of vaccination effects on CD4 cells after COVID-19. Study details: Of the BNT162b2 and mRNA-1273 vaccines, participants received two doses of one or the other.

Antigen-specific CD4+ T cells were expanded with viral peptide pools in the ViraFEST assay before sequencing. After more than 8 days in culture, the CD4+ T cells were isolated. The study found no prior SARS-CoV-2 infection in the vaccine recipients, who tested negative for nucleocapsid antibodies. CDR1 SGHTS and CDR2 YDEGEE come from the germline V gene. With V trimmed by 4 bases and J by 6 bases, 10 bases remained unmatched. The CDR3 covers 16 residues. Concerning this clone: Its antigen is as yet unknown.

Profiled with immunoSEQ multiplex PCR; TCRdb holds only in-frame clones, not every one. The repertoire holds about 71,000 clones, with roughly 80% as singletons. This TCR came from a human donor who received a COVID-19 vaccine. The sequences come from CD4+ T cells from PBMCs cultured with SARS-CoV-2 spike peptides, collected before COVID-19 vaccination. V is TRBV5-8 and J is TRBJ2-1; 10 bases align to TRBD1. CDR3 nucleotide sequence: TGTGCCAGCAGCCGTGGGACAGGGGAGAGGAGCAATGAGCAGTTCTTC. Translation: CASSRGTGERSNEQFF.